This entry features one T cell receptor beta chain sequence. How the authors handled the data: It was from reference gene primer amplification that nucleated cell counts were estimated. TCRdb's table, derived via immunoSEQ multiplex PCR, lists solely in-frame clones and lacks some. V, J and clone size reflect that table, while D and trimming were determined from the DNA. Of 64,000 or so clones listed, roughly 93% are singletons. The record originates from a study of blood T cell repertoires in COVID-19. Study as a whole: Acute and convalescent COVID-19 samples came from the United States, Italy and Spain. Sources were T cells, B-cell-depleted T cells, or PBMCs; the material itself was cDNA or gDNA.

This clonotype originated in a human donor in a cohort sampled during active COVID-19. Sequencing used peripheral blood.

The CDR3 DNA sequence: TGTGCCAGCAGCTCTCCGGGACTAGCGGGACCACCGCGACCGGGATCATCTGGGGCCAACGTCCTGACTTTC. Its translation: CASSSPGLAGPPRPGSSGANVLTF. The chain is built from TRBV7-1 and TRBJ2-6; 13 bases agree with TRBD2. TRBV7-1 is sorted into the ORF group, with uncertain function. V shed 3 bases and J 1 base; nucleotides not matched to a gene: 21. The CDR3 is 24 residues long.